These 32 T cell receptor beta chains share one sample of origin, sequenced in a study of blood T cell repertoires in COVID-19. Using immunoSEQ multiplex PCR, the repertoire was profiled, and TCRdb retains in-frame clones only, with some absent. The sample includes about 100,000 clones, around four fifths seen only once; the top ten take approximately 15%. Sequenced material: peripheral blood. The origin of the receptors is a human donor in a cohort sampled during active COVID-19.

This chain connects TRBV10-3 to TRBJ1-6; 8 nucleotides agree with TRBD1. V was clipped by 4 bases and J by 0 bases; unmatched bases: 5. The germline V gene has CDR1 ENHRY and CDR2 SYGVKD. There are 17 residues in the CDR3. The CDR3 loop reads CAISATGESSYNSPLHF. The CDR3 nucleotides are TGTGCCATCAGTGCGACAGGGGAGAGCTCCTATAATTCACCCCTCCACTTT.

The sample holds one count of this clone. In DNA, the CDR3 is TGCGCCAGCAGCCACCAAGGAGGGGGGGCCATGTGGAACACTGAAGCTTTCTTT. This encodes CASSHQGGGAMWNTEAFF. V and J are TRBV4-1 and TRBJ1-1; the D gene is possibly TRBD1 (6 bases). Trimming shortened V by 3 bases and J by 1 base, and 21 bases separated the two germline ends. This CDR3 is built from 18 residues. From germline, CDR1 is MGHRA and CDR2 YSYEKL.

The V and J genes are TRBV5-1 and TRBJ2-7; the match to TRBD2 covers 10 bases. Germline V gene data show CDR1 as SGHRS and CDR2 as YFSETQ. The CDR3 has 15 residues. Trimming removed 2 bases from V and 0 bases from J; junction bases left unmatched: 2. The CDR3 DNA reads TGCGCCAGCAGCTTTAGCGGGGGGAGCTCCTACGAGCAGTACTTC. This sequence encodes CASSFSGGSSYEQYF.

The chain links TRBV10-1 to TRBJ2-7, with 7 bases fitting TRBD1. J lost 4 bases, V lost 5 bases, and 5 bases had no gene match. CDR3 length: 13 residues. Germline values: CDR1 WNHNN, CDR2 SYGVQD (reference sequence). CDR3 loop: CASSMSGQYEQYF. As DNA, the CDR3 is TGCGCCAGCAGTATGTCGGGACAGTACGAGCAGTACTTC.

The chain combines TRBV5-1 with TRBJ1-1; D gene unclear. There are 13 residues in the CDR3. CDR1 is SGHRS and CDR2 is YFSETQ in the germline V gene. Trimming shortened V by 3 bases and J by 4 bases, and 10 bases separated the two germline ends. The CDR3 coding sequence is TGCGCCAGCAGCTCTCGGGGAAGCACTGAAGCTTTCTTT. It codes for CASSSRGSTEAFF.

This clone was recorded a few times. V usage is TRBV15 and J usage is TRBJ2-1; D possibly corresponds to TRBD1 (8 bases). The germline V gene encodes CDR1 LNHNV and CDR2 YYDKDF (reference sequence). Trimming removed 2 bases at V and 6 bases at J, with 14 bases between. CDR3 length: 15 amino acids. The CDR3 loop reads CATSRSYRGGNEQFF. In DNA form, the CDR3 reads TGTGCCACCAGCAGATCCTACAGGGGGGGCAATGAGCAGTTCTTC. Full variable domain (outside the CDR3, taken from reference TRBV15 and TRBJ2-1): DAMVIQNPRYQVTQFGKPVTLSCSQTLNHNVMYWYQQKSSQAPKLLFHYYDKDFNNEADTPDNFQSRRPNTSFCFLDIRSPGLGDTAMYLCATSRSYRGGNEQFFGPGTRLTVL.

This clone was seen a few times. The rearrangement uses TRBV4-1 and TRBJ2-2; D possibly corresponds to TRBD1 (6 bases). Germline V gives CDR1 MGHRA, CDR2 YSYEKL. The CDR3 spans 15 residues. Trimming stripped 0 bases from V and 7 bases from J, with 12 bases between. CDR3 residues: CASSQEQGLVGELFF. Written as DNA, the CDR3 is TGCGCCAGCAGCCAAGAACAGGGTTTGGTCGGGGAGCTGTTTTTT.

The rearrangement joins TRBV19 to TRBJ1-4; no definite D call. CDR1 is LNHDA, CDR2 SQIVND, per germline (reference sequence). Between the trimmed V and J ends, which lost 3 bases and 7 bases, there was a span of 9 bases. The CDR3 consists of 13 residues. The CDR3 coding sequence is TGTGCCAGTAGTATTGGACTTAGTGAAAAACTGTTTTTT. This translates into CASSIGLSEKLFF.

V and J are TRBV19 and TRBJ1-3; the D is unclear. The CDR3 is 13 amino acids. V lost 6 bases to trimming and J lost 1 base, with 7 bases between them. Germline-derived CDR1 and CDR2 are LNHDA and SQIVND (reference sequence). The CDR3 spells CASSRRSGNTIYF. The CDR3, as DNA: TGTGCCAGTAGCCGGCGGTCTGGAAACACCATATATTTT.

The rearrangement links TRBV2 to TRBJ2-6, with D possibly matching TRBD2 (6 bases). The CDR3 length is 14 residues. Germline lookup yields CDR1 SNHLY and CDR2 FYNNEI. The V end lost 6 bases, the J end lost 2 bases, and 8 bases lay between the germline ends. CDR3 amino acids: CASRRGTGANVLTF. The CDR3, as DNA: TGTGCCAGCAGGCGGGGTACTGGGGCCAACGTCCTGACTTTC.

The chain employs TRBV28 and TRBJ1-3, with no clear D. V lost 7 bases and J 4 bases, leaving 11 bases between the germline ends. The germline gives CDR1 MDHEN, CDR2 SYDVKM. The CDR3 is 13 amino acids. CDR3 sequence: CASTEVSGNTIYF. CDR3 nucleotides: TGTGCCAGCACTGAAGTGAGCGGAAACACCATATATTTT.

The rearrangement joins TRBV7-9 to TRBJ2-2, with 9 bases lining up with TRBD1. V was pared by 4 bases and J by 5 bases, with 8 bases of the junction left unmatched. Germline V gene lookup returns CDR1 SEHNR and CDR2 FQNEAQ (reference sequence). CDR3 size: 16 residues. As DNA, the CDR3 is TGTGCCAGCAGCTCAACGGACAGGGGATTAACCGGGGAGCTGTTTTTT. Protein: CASSSTDRGLTGELFF.

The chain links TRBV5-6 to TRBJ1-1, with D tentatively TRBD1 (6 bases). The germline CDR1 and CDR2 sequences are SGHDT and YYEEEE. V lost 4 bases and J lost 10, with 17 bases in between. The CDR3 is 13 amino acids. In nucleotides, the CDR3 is TGTGCCAGCAGCCGGACAGTTGGGGACGGAGCTTTCTTT. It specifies CASSRTVGDGAFF.

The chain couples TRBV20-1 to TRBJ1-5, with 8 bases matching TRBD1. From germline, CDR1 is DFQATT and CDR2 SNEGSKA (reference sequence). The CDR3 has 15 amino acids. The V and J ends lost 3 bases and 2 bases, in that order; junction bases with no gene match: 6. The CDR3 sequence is CSASAQGEGNQPQHF. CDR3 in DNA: TGCAGTGCTAGTGCACAGGGGGAGGGCAATCAGCCCCAGCATTTT.

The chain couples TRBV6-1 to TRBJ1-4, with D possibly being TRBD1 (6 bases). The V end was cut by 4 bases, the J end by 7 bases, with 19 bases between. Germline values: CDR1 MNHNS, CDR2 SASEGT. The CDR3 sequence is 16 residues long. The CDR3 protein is CASSANEGGQFEKLFF. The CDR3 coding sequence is TGTGCCAGCAGTGCCAACGAGGGGGGGCAGTTTGAAAAACTGTTTTTT.

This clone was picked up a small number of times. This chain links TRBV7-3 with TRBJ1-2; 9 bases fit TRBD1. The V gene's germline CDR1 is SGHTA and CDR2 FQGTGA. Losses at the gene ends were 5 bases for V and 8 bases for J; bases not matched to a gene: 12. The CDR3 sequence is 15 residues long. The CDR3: CASSQGTGRSYGYTF. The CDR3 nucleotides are TGTGCCAGCAGCCAGGGGACAGGGAGATCCTACGGCTACACCTTC.

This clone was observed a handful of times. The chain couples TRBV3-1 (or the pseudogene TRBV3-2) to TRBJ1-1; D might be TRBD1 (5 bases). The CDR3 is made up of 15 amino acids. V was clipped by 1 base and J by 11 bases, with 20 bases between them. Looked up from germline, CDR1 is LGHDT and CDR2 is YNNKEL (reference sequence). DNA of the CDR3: TGTGCCAGCAGCCAAGCCACCACGACAGTCCACTGGGCTTTCTTT. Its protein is CASSQATTTVHWAFF.

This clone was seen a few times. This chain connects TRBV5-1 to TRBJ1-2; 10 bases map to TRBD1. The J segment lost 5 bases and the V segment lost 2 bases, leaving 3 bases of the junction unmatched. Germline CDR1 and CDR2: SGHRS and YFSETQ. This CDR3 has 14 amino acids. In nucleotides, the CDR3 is TGCGCCAGCAGCTTCGACAGGGGGCTGTATGGCTACACCTTC. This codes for CASSFDRGLYGYTF. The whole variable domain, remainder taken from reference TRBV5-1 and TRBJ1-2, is KAGVTQTPRYLIKTRGQQVTLSCSPISGHRSVSWYQQTPGQGLQFLFEYFSETQRNKGNFPGRFSGRQFSNSRSEMNVSTLELGDSALYLCASSFDRGLYGYTFGSGTRLTVV.

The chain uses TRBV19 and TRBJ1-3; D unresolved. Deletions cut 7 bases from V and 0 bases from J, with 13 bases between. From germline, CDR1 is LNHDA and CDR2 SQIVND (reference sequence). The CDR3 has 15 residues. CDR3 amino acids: CASTQAGASGNTIYF. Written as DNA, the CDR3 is TGTGCCAGTACCCAGGCTGGTGCCTCTGGAAACACCATATATTTT.

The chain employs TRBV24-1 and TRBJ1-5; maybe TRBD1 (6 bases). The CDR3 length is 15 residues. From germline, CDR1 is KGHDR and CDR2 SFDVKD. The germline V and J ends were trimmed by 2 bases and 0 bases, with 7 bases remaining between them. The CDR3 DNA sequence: TGTGCCACCAGTGATTCAGGGGCTAGCAATCAGCCCCAGCATTTT. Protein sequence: CATSDSGASNQPQHF.

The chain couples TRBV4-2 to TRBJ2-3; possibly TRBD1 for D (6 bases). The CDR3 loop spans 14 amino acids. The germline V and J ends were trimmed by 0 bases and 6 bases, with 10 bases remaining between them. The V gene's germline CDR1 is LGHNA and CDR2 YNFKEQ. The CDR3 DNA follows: TGTGCCAGCAGCCAAGAGACAGGCTGGGATACGCAGTATTTT. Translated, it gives CASSQETGWDTQYF.

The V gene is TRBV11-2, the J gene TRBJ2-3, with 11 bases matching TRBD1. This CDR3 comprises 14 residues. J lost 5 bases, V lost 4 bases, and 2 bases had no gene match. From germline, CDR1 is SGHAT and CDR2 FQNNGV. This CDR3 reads CASSWGQGEDTQYF. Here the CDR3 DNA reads TGTGCCAGCAGCTGGGGACAGGGGGAAGATACGCAGTATTTT.

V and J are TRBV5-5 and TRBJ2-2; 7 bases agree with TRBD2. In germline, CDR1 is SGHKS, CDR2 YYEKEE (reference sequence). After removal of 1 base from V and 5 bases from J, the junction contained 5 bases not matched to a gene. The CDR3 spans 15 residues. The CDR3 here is CASSLKIGGTGELFF. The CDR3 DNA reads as TGTGCCAGCAGCTTGAAAATCGGGGGGACCGGGGAGCTGTTTTTT.

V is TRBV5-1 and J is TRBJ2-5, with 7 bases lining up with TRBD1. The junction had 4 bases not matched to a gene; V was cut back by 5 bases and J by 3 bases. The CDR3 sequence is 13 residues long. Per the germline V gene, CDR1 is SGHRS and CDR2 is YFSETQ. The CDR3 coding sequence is TGCGCCAGCAGTCGACAGGGAGAAGAGACCCAGTACTTC. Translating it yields CASSRQGEETQYF.

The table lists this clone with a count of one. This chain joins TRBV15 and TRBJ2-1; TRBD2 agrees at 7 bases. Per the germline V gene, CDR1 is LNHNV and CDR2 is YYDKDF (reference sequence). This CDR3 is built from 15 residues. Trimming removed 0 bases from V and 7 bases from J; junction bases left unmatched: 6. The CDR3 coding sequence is TGTGCCACCAGCAGAGACTTGGGACTACGAAATGAGCAGTTCTTC. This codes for CATSRDLGLRNEQFF.

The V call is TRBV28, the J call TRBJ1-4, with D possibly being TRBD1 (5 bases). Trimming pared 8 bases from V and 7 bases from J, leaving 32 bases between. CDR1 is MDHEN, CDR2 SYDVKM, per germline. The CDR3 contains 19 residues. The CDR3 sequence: CASSRWGSSALTTGEKLFF. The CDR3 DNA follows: TGTGCCAGCTCCCGGTGGGGATCCAGCGCCCTTACAACAGGTGAAAAACTGTTTTTT.

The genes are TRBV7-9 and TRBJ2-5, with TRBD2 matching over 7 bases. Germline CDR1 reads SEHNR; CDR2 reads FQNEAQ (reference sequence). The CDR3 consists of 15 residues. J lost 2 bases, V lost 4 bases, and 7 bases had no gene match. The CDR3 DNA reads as TGTGCCAGCAGCTCCACCCAGGGACTACAAGAGACCCAGTACTTC. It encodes CASSSTQGLQETQYF.

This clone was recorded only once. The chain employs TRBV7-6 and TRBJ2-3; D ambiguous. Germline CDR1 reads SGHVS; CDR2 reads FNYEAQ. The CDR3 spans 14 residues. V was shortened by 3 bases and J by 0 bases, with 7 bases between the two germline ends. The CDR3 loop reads CASSLGPSTDTQYF. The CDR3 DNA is TGTGCCAGCAGCTTGGGCCCCAGCACAGATACGCAGTATTTT.

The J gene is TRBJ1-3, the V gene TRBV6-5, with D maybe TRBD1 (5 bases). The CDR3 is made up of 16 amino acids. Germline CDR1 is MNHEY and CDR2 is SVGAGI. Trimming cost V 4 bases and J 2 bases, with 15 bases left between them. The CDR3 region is CASSSLGTRPGNTIYF. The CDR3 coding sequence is TGTGCCAGCAGTTCCCTCGGGACTCGCCCTGGAAACACCATATATTTT.

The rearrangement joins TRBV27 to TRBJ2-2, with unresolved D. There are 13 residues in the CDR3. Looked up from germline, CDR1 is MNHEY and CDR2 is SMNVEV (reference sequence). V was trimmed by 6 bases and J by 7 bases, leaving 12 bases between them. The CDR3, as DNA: TGTGCCAGCAGAATTAGCTCGGTCGGGGAGCTGTTTTTT. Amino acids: CASRISSVGELFF.

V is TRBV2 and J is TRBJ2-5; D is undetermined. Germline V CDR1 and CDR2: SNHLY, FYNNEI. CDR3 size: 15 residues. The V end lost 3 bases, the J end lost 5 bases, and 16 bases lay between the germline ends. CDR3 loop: CASSEWVDVRETQYF. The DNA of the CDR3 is TGTGCCAGCAGTGAGTGGGTAGATGTGCGGGAGACCCAGTACTTC.

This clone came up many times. The CDR3 nucleotides are TGTGCCACCAGCTGGGGGACAGGGCCGCAAGAGACCCAGTACTTC. This codes for CATSWGTGPQETQYF. The gene calls are TRBV24-1 and TRBJ2-5; 9 bases agree with TRBD1. The length of the CDR3 is 15 residues. Germline-derived CDR1 and CDR2 are KGHDR and SFDVKD. The junction had 7 bases not matched to a gene; V was cut back by 7 bases and J by 2 bases.